The present T cell receptor beta chain was sequenced within a study of a mutant IDH1 vaccine in newly diagnosed glioma. Study context: Patients, over weeks 1, 3, 5, 7, 11, 15, 19 and 23, received a total of eight vaccinations. Treated patients comprised around 60% males and approximately 38% females, mean age about 40 years. Before enrollment, patients got radiotherapy alone, temozolomide alone, or mostly the combination.

Data came from immunoSEQ multiplex PCR; TCRdb stores just in-frame clones and leaves some out. The top ten clones hold about 1.3% of a sample with about 54,000 clones, around 87% of them seen once. About this clone itself: Its target is unknown.

The time point is: week 23, last vaccination. Every single dose of the vaccine, 300 ug of mutant IDH1 20-mer peptide, came with topical imiquimod. Donors' newly diagnosed IDH1-mutant WHO grade 3 or 4 astrocytomas lacked nuclear ATRX. The CDR3 runs 13 residues. V lost 2 bases, J lost 5 bases, and 1 base stayed unmatched. Germline CDR1 and CDR2: SGHAT and FQNNGV. The chain carries TRBV11-2 and TRBJ2-5; 8 nucleotides agree with TRBD1. This clonotype originated in a man aged 35 to 55 with glioma. This specimen consisted of PBMCs, obtained from a glioma patient whose treatment included an IDH1 peptide vaccine. This CDR3 reads CASSLPGGETQYF. CDR3 in DNA: TGTGCCAGCAGCTTACCAGGGGGCGAGACCCAGTACTTC.